These T cell receptor beta chains were read from a single sample in a study of blood T cell repertoires in COVID-19. The assay was immunoSEQ multiplex PCR, and TCRdb's table has in-frame clones only and misses some. The table has around 230,000 clones, around 88% seen once; the top ten hold 3.3%. Material: PBMCs or T cells enriched from blood (not recorded which). These receptors were taken from a woman aged 40 to 49 with acute COVID-19. Each CDR3 is given with its conserved first and last residue. The D gene is left open where the match is weak. Clone size is given for some rows only: seen once, a few or many times, or a class if the clone is expanded.

TRBV10-2	14	TRBJ1-5	NA	TRBD1	CASRSQGADQPQHF	TGCGCCAGCAGAAGCCAGGGGGCTGATCAGCCCCAGCATTTT
TRBV6-5	15	TRBJ1-6	NA	NA	CASRDRSSYNSPLHF	TGTGCCAGCAGGGACAGAAGCTCCTATAATTCACCCCTCCACTTT
TRBV5-1	16	TRBJ2-1	NA	TRBD2	CASSLKSGRAYNEQFF	TGCGCCAGCAGCTTAAAAAGCGGGAGGGCCTACAATGAGCAGTTCTTC
TRBV2	15	TRBJ2-1	NA	TRBD2	CASFSGRFNYNEQFF	TGTGCCAGCTTTAGCGGGAGGTTCAACTACAATGAGCAGTTCTTC
TRBV7-2	15	TRBJ2-7	NA	TRBD2	CASSWTGTSGYEQYF	TGTGCCAGCAGCTGGACCGGGACTAGCGGATACGAGCAGTACTTC
TRBV6-5	16	TRBJ2-7	NA	TRBD2	CASSYRTSGTPYEQYF	TGTGCCAGCAGTTACCGGACTAGCGGGACCCCCTACGAGCAGTACTTC
TRBV25-1	13	TRBJ2-7	NA	NA	CASSRDISYEQYF	TGTGCCAGCAGCCGGGACATTTCCTACGAGCAGTACTTC
TRBV10-3	13	TRBJ2-7	NA	TRBD1	CAISSDRVGEQYF	TGTGCCATCAGTAGTGACAGGGTCGGTGAGCAGTACTTC
TRBV13	15	TRBJ1-3	few	NA	CASSLRDSGGNTIYF	TGTGCCAGCAGCTTAAGGGACTCGGGTGGAAACACCATATATTTT
TRBV18	15	TRBJ2-7	few	TRBD2	CASSRGLALSYEQYF	TGTGCCAGCTCCCGGGGACTAGCGCTATCCTACGAGCAGTACTTC
TRBV15	17	TRBJ2-1	NA	TRBD2	CATSNDLPGLVGDEQFF	TGTGCCACCAGCAACGACCTTCCGGGACTAGTTGGCGATGAGCAGTTCTTC
TRBV11-3	13	TRBJ2-1	NA	NA	CASSPARRGEQFF	TGTGCCAGCAGCCCCGCCAGGAGGGGTGAGCAGTTCTTC
TRBV10-1	15	TRBJ1-1	once	NA	CASSESRGEGTEAFF	TGCGCCAGCAGTGAGTCCCGGGGAGAAGGAACTGAAGCTTTCTTT
TRBV5-8	13	TRBJ2-5	once	NA	CASKRTDQETQYF	TGTGCCAGCAAACGGACAGACCAAGAGACCCAGTACTTC
TRBV7-8	15	TRBJ2-1	NA	TRBD2	CASSLPSGSANEQFF	TGTGCCAGCAGCCTTCCTAGCGGGAGCGCCAATGAGCAGTTCTTC
TRBV11-2	14	TRBJ2-7	NA	NA	CASSLDPSSYEQYF	TGTGCCAGCAGCTTAGATCCTAGCAGCTACGAGCAGTACTTC
TRBV7-2	15	TRBJ2-3	NA	NA	CASSLEGFSADTQYF	TGTGCCAGCAGCTTGGAAGGGTTTAGCGCAGATACGCAGTATTTT
TRBV7-9	16	TRBJ2-3	NA	NA	CASSLNQLKLTDTQYF	TGTGCCAGCAGCTTAAACCAACTAAAGCTTACAGATACGCAGTATTTT
TRBV7-8	14	TRBJ1-4	few	TRBD1	CASSLNRGDEKLFF	TGTGCCAGCAGCCTAAACAGGGGTGATGAAAAACTGTTTTTT
TRBV29-1	13	TRBJ2-1	NA	TRBD2	CSVIAGEIDEQFF	TGCAGCGTAATAGCGGGAGAGATTGATGAGCAGTTCTTC
TRBV7-6	15	TRBJ2-7	NA	TRBD1	CASSLAPTGEYEQYF	TGTGCCAGCAGCTTAGCCCCGACAGGGGAATACGAGCAGTACTTC
TRBV9	18	TRBJ2-2	NA	TRBD2	CASSVSPTSGRGTGELFF	TGTGCCAGCAGCGTATCCCCGACTAGCGGGAGAGGGACCGGGGAGCTGTTTTTT
TRBV27	14	TRBJ2-7	NA	TRBD2	CASRPGLVPYEQYF	TGTGCCAGCAGACCGGGACTAGTCCCCTACGAGCAGTACTTC
TRBV11-2	16	TRBJ2-7	NA	TRBD2	CASSLVRLAGVDEQYF	TGTGCCAGCAGCTTAGTTCGCCTAGCGGGCGTCGACGAGCAGTACTTC
TRBV7-7	15	TRBJ2-1	NA	NA	CASSLSSAKNNEQFF	TGTGCTAGCAGCTTATCTAGCGCAAAAAACAATGAGCAGTTCTTC
TRBV5-6	14	TRBJ1-5	NA	NA	CASSLVADNQPQHF	TGTGCCAGCAGCTTGGTTGCGGATAATCAGCCCCAGCATTTT
TRBV6-5	13	TRBJ1-5	NA	NA	CASSPDSPEPQHF	TGTGCCAGCAGCCCGGACAGTCCGGAGCCCCAGCATTTT
TRBV6-5	15	TRBJ2-7	NA	TRBD1	CASSPDRGSSYEQYF	TGTGCCAGCAGTCCCGACAGGGGGAGCTCCTACGAGCAGTACTTC
TRBV19	14	TRBJ1-4	NA	NA	CASSPPGAREKLFF	TGTGCCAGTAGTCCCCCAGGGGCGCGTGAAAAACTGTTTTTT
TRBV19	15	TRBJ2-7	NA	TRBD2	CASSPGLALSYEQYF	TGTGCCAGTAGTCCGGGACTAGCGTTATCCTACGAGCAGTACTTC
TRBV6-5	15	TRBJ2-7	many	NA	CASRQFAQEAYEQYF	TGTGCCAGCAGACAATTTGCCCAAGAGGCCTACGAGCAGTACTTC